This TCR beta chain was sequenced in a study of CXCR3-negative and CXCR3-positive naive CD8 T cells. Study-wide findings and caveats: Greater hydrophobicity was found in TRB CDR3s of CXCR3-positive naive cells than of CXCR3-negative naive cells. Memory cells diverged, while naive CXCR3-positive and CXCR3-negative cells had similar TRBV-TRBJ usage.

5' RACE with UMI labels generated the TRB cDNA libraries. TCRdb re-called the 5' RACE reads and shows each CDR3 protein once, DNA omitted. The sample table sets out 8,200 or so distinct CDR3 sequences. Germline V gives CDR1 SGHDN, CDR2 FVKESK. The CDR3 extends over 16 amino acids. Triplicate sorting captured 300,000 to 350,000 cells each from every CD8+ T cell subset. Naive CD8+ T cells showed a CD45RO-CCR7+CD27+CD95- phenotype. As concerns this clonotype: Its cognate antigen is unknown.

The genes are TRBV14 and TRBJ2-1; the D call from TCRdb, TRBD1, cannot be confirmed without DNA. The material sequenced was naive CXCR3+ CD8+ T cells from blood. Subset in this sample: CD45RO-CCR7+CD27+CD95- naive CD8+ T cells expressing CXCR3 (TNR3+). This TCR was sampled from a human donor in good health. Some clones in this sample may be carry-over from other donors' samples. The CDR3 is CASSAPTAISYNEQFF.